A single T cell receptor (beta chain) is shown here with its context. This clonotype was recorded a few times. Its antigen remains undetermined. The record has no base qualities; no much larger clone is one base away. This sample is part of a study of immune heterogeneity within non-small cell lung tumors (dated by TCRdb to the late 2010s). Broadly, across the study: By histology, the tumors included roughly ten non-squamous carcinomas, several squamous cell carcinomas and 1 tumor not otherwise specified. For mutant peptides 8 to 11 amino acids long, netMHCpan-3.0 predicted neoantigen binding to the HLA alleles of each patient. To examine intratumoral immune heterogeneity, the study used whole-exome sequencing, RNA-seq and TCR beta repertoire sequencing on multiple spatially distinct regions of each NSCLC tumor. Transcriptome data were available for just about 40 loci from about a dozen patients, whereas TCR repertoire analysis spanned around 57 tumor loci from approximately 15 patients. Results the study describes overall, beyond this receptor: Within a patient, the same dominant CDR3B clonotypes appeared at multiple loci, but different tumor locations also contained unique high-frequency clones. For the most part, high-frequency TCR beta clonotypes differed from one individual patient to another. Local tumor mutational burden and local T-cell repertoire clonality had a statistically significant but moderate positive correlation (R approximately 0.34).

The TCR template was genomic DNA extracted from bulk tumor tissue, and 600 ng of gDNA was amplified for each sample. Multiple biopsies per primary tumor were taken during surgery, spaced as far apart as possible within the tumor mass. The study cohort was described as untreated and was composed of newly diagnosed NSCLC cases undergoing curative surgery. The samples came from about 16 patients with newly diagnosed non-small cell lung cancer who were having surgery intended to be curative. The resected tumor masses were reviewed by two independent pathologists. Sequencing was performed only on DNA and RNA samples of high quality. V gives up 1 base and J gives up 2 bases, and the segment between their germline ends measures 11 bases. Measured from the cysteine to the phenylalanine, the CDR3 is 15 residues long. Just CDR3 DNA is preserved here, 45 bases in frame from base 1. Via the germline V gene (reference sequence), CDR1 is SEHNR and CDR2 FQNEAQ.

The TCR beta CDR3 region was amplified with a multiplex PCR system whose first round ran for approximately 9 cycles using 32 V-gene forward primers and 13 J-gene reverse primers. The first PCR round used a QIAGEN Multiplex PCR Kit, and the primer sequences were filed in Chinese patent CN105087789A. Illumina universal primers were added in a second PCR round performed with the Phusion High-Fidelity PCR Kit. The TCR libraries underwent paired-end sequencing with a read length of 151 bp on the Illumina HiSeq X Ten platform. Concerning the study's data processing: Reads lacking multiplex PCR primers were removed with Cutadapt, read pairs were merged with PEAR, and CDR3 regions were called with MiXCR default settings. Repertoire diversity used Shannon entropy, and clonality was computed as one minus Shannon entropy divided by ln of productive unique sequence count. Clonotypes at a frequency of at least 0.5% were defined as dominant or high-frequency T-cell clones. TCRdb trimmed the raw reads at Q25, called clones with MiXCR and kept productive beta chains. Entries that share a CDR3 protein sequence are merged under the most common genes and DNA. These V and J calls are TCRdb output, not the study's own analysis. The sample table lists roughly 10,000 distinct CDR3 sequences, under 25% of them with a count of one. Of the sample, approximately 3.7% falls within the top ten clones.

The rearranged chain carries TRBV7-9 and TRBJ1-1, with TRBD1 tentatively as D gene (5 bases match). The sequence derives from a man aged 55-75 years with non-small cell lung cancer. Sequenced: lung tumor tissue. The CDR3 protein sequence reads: CASSLGGTSNTEAFF. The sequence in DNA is TGTGCCAGCAGCTTAGGCGGGACGTCCAACACTGAAGCTTTCTTT.